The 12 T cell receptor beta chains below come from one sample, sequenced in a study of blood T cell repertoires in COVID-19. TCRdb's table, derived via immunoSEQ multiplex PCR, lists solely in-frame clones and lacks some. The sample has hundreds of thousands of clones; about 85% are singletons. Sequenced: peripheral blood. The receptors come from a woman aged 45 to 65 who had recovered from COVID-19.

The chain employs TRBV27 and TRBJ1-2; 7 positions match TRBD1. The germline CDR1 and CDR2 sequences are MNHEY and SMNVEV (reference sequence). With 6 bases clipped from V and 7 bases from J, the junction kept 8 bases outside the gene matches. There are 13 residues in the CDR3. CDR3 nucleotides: TGTGCCAGCAGCCAAAGAGACAGGGCTGGCTACACCTTC. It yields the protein CASSQRDRAGYTF.

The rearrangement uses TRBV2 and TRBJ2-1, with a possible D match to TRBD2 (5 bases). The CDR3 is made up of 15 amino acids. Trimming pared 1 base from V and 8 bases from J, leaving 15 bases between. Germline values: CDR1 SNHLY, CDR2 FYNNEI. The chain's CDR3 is CASSEVGRGIDEQFF. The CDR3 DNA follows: TGTGCCAGCAGTGAAGTAGGGAGAGGAATCGATGAGCAGTTCTTC. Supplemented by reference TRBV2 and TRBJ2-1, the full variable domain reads EPEVTQTPSHQVTQMGQEVILRCVPISNHLYFYWYRQILGQKVEFLVSFYNNEISEKSEIFDDQFSVERPDGSNFTLKIRSTKLEDSAMYFCASSEVGRGIDEQFFGPGTRLTVL.

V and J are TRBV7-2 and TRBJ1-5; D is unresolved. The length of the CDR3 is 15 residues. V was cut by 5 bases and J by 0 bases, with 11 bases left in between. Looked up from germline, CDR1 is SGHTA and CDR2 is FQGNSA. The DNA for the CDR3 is TGTGCCAGCAGCCTATCGACACTTAGCAATCAGCCCCAGCATTTT. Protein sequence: CASSLSTLSNQPQHF.

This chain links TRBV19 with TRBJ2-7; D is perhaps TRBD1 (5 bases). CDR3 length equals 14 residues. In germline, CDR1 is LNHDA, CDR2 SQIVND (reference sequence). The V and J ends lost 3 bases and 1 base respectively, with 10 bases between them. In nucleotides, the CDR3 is TGTGCCAGTAGTATCAGCCGACAGTCCTACGAGCAGTACTTC. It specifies CASSISRQSYEQYF.

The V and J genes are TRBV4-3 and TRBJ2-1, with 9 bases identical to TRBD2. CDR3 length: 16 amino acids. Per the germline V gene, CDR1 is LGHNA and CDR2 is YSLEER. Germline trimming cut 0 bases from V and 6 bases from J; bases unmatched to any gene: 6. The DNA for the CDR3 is TGCGCCAGCAGCCAAGATCCTAGCGGGGCTGGCAATGAGCAGTTCTTC. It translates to CASSQDPSGAGNEQFF.

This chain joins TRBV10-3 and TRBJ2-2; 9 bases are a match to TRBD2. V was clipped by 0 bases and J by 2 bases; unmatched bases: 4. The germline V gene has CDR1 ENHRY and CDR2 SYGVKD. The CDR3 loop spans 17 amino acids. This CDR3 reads CAISESAGGRNTGELFF. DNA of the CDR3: TGTGCCATCAGTGAGTCTGCGGGAGGGCGAAACACCGGGGAGCTGTTTTTT.

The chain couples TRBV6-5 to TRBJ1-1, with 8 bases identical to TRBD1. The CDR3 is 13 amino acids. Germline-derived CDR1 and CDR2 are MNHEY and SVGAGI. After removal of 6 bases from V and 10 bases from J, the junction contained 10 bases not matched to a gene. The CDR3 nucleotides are TGTGCCAGCAGCGCATACAGGGGGGACGGAGCTTTCTTT. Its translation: CASSAYRGDGAFF.

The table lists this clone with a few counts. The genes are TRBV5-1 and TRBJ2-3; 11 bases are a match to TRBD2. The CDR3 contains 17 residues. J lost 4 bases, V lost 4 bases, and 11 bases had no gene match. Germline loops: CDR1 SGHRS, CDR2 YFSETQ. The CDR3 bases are TGCGCCAGCAGCCCCTTACTAGCGGGAGAGGAGGCAGATACGCAGTATTTT. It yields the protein CASSPLLAGEEADTQYF.

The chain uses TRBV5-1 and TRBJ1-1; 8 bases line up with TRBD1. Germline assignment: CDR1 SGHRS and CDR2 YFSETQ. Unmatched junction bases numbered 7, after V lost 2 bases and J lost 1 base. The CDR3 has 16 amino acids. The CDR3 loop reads CASSFYTGQGNTEAFF. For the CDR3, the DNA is TGCGCCAGCAGCTTCTATACCGGACAGGGGAACACTGAAGCTTTCTTT.

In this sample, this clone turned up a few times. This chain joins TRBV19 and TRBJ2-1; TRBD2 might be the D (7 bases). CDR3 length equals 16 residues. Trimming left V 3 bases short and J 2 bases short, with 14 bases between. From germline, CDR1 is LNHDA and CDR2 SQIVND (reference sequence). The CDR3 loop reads CASSIRGGATYNEQFF. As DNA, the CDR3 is TGTGCCAGTAGTATTAGAGGGGGGGCAACCTACAATGAGCAGTTCTTC.

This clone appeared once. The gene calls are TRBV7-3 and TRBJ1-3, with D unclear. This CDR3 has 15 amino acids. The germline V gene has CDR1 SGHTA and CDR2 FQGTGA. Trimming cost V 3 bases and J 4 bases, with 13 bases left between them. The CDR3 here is CASSLEGWPGNTIYF. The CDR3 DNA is TGTGCCAGCAGCTTGGAGGGTTGGCCCGGAAACACCATATATTTT. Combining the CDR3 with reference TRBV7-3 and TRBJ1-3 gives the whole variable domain GAGVSQTPSNKVTEKGKYVELRCDPISGHTALYWYRQSLGQGPEFLIYFQGTGAADDSGLPNDRFFAVRPEGSVSTLKIQRTERGDSAVYLCASSLEGWPGNTIYFGEGSWLTVV.

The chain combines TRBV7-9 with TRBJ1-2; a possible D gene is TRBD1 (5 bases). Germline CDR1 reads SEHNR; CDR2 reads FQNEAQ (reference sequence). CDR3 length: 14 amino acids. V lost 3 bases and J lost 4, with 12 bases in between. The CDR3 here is CASSFRGPGYGYTF. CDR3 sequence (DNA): TGTGCCAGCAGCTTTAGGGGTCCAGGCTATGGCTACACCTTC.